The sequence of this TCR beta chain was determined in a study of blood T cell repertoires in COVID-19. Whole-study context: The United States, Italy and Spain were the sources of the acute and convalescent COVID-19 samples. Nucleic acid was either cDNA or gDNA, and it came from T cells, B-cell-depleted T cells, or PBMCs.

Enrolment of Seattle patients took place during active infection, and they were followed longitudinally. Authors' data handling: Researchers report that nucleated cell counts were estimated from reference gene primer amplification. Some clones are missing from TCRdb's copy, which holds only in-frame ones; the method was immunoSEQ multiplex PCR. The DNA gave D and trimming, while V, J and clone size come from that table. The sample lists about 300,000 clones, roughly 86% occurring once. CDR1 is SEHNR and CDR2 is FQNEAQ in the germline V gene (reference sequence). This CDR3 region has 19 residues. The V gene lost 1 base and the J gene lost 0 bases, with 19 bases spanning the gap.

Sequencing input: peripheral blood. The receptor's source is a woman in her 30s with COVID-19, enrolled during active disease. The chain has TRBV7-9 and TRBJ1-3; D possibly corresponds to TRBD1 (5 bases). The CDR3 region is CASSLVTRYSGTSGNTIYF. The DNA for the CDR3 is TGTGCCAGCAGCTTAGTGACCAGATATAGCGGGACCTCTGGAAACACCATATATTTT. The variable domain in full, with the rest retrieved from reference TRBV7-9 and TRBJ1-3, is DTGVSQNPRHKITKRGQNVTFRCDPISEHNRLYWYRQTLGQGPEFLTYFQNEAQLEKSRLLSDRFSAERPKGSFSTLEIQRTEQGDSAMYLCASSLVTRYSGTSGNTIYFGEGSWLTVV.